The clone carrying this T cell receptor (beta chain) has more than one count but fewer than ten. What it binds is unknown. The data derive from a study of T cells after yellow fever vaccination. Study results and limitations: Abundant bulk-population clonotypes could contaminate the FACS-sorted repertoires.

TCRdb independently ran MiXCR on the 5' RACE reads; one entry per CDR3 protein. The profile covers approximately 250,000 distinct CDR3 sequences, with about 5% appearing a single time and roughly 3.4% taken by the ten largest. The CDR3 spans 14 residues. Germline lookup yields CDR1 MGHDK and CDR2 SYGVNS. The V end was cut by 10 bases, the J end by 2 bases, with 18 bases between. The sequencing here drew on CD4+ T cells sorted from PBMCs, taken on the day of the yellow fever booster vaccination. The sequence derives from a man aged 18 to 29 who received the YFV17D yellow fever vaccine. This rearrangement joins TRBV25-1 to TRBJ2-7, with D unresolved. CDR3 sequence reads: CATSEQDVAYEQYF. The CDR3 nucleotides are TGTGCCACCTCAGAGCAAGACGTCGCCTACGAGCAGTACTTC.